These 4 T cell receptor beta chains were sequenced from one sample in a study of T cell responses to AZD1222 COVID-19 vaccine. Using immunoSEQ multiplex PCR, the repertoire was profiled, and TCRdb retains in-frame clones only, with some absent. The sample has some 140,000 clones; roughly 90% are singletons. Source: peripheral blood, taken on day 0 of AZD1222 vaccination. The receptor source for this set is an adult in good health.

The chain links TRBV6-5 to TRBJ2-1, with 8 bases matching TRBD2. J was trimmed by 7 bases and V by 5 bases; bases with no gene match: 7. CDR1 and CDR2 from the germline V gene are MNHEY and SVGAGI. The CDR3 has 14 residues. The CDR3 region has the DNA TGTGCCAGCAGTACCCCCCCGGGAGGGAATGAGCAGTTCTTC. Amino acids: CASSTPPGGNEQFF.

The CDR3 is CASSGGLAGGGYEQYF. CDR3 DNA sequence: TGTGCCAGCAGCGGTGGACTAGCGGGAGGAGGATACGAGCAGTACTTC. The J gene is TRBJ2-7, the V gene TRBV9; 14 nucleotides align to TRBD2. V dropped 3 bases and J dropped 4; count of bases not matched to a gene: 6. CDR1 SGDLS and CDR2 YYNGEE come from the germline V gene. The CDR3 runs to 16 residues.

This clone has a single count. The rearrangement joins TRBV4-3 to TRBJ1-1; TRBD1 matches at 9 bases. The CDR3 consists of 14 residues. CDR1 LGHNA and CDR2 YSLEER come from the germline V gene. Losses at the gene ends were 6 bases for V and 2 bases for J; bases not matched to a gene: 4. CDR3 sequence (DNA): TGCGCCAGCAGTCGGACAGGGGCCAACACTGAAGCTTTCTTT. Protein product: CASSRTGANTEAFF.

The table lists this clone with a count of one. The J gene is TRBJ2-5, the V gene TRBV5-5, with 7 bases that match TRBD2. The germline V gene encodes CDR1 SGHKS and CDR2 YYEKEE (reference sequence). The CDR3 contains 14 residues. V shed 2 bases, J shed 5 bases, and the junction held 6 bases outside the gene matches. The CDR3 region is CASSFGGSGETQYF. The CDR3 DNA reads TGTGCCAGCAGCTTCGGCGGGAGTGGGGAGACCCAGTACTTC.